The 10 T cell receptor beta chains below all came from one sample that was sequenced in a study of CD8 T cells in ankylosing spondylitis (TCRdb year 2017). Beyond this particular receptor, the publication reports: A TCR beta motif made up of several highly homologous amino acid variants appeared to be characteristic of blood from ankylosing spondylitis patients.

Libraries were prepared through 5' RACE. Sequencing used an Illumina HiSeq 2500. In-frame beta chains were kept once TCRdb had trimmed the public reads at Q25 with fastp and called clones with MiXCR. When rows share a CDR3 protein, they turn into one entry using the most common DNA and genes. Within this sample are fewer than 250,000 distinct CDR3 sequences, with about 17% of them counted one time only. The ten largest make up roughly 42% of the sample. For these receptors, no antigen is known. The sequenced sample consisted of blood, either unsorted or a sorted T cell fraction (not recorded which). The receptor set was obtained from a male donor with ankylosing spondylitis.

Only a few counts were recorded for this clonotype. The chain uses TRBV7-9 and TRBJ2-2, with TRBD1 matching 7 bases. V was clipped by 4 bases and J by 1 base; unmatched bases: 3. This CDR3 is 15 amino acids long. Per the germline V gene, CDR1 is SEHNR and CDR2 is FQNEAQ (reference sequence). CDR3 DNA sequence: TGTGCCAGCAGCTCAAGACAGGGGAACACCGGGGAGCTGTTTTTT. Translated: CASSSRQGNTGELFF. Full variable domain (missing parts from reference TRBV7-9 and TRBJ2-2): DTGVSQNPRHKITKRGQNVTFRCDPISEHNRLYWYRQTLGQGPEFLTYFQNEAQLEKSRLLSDRFSAERPKGSFSTLEIQRTEQGDSAMYLCASSSRQGNTGELFFGEGSRLTVL.

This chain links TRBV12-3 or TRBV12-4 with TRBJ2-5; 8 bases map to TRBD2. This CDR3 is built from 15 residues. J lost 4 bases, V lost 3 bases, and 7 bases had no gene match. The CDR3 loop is CASSFLAGTGETQYF. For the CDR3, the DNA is TGTGCCAGCAGTTTCCTAGCGGGCACCGGAGAGACCCAGTACTTC.

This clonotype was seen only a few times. CDR3 coding DNA: TGTGCCAGCAGTCCGCGACAGGGGGAAGGCTACGAGCAGTACTTC. It is translated as CASSPRQGEGYEQYF. This rearrangement joins TRBV27 to TRBJ2-7; 9 bases are a match to TRBD1. Germline lookup yields CDR1 MNHEY and CDR2 SMNVEV (reference sequence). V gave up 5 bases and J gave up 3 bases; unmatched junction bases: 8. This CDR3 contains 15 residues.

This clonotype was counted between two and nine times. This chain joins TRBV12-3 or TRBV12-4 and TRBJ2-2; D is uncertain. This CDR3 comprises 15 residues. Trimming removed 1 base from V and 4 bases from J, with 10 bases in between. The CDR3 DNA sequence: TGTGCCAGCAGTTTAGTAGGACGGGCCACCGGGGAGCTGTTTTTT. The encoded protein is CASSLVGRATGELFF.

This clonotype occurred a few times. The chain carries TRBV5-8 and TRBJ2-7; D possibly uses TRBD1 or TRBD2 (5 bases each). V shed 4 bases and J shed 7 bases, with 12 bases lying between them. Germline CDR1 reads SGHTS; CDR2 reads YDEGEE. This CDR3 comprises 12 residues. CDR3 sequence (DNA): TGTGCCAGCAGCCACACAGGACTGGAGCAGTACTTC. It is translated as CASSHTGLEQYF. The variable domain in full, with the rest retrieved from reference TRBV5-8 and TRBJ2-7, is EAGVTQSPTHLIKTRGQQATLRCSPISGHTSVYWYQQALGLGLQFLLWYDEGEERNRGNFPPRFSGRQFPNYSSELNVNALELEDSALYLCASSHTGLEQYFGPGTRLTVT.

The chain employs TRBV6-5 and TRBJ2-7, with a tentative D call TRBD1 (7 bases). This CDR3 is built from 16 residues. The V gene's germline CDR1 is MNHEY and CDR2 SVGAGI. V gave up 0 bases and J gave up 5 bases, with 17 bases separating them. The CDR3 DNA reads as TGTGCCAGCAGTTACTCCTTAGACAGGGAGGTCGACGAGCAGTACTTC. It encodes CASSYSLDREVDEQYF.

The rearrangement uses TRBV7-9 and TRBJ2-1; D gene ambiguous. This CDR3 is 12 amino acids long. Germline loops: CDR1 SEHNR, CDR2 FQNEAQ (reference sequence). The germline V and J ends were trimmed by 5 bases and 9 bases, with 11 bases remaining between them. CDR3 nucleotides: TGTGCCAGCAGCAGGGAACCCCCTGAGCAGTTCTTC. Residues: CASSREPPEQFF.

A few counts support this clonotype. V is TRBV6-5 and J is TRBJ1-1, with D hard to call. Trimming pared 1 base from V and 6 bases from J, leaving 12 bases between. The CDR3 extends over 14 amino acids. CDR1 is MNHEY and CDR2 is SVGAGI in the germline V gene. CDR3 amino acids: CASSYYPSDAEAFF. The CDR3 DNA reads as TGTGCCAGCAGTTACTATCCATCTGACGCTGAAGCTTTCTTT.

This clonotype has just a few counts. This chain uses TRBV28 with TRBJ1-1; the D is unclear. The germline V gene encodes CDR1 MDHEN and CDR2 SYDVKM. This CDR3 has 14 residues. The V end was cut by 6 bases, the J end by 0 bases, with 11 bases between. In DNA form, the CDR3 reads TGTGCCAGCAGGCCGACTGACTTGAACACTGAAGCTTTCTTT. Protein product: CASRPTDLNTEAFF.

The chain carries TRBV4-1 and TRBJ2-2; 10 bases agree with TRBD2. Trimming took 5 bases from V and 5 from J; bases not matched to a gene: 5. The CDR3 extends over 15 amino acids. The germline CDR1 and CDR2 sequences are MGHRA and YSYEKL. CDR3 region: CASSMLAGATGELFF. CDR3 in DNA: TGCGCCAGCAGCATGCTAGCGGGAGCTACCGGGGAGCTGTTTTTT.